The source of this T cell receptor (beta chain) is a study of blood T cell repertoires in COVID-19. Study summary: The United States, Italy and Spain supplied acute and convalescent COVID-19 samples. PBMCs, B-cell-depleted T cells, or T cells provided the cDNA or gDNA that made up the material.

Per the study methods: Amplification from reference gene primers served as the basis for estimated nucleated cell counts. Sequencing used immunoSEQ multiplex PCR; TCRdb keeps in-frame clones, though not all of them. D and trimming were read from the DNA, whereas the V and J calls and clone size are those reported in that table. The top ten hold 2.5% to 3% of the sample, which has roughly 250,000 clones, roughly 79% seen once. The CDR3 runs to 17 residues. The ends were cut back, 6 bases at V and 6 bases at J, with 21 bases in the middle. Germline V lookup: CDR1 MNHEY, CDR2 SVGEGT. The sample taken for sequencing was peripheral blood. This rearrangement joins TRBV6-2 or TRBV6-3 to TRBJ1-6, with D possibly being TRBD1 (5 bases). The TCR was taken from an older woman with active or convalescent COVID-19. The CDR3 region is CASSPPGSSPGNSPLHF. CDR3 nucleotides: TGTGCCAGCAGCCCTCCAGGGTCGAGTCCCGGTAATTCACCCCTCCACTTT.